This T cell receptor beta chain was recovered during a study of cytomegalovirus exposure and HLA in healthy donors (dated by TCRdb to 2016 to 2017). Concerning the study at large: An earlier analysis of under 600 of the donors reported approximately 300 Gb of sequence data and 100 million to 130 million unique TCR beta sequences from roughly 180 million T cells. Roughly 300 gigabases of sequencing data and tens of millions of unique TCR sequences were included in an early release covering several hundred HLA-typed donors. Among the roughly 390 genotyped donors, about 85% belonged to the genetic ancestry cluster associated with self-reported Caucasian donors. The study aimed to test whether cataloging public T cell receptors could reveal signatures of past pathogen exposure. The study profiled the T cell repertoires of hundreds of subjects by immunosequencing and related them to cytomegalovirus serostatus. In addition to the first cohort of around 670 subjects, a separate validation cohort of approximately 130 different subjects was used. To predict cytomegalovirus infection status, the study brought together high-throughput TCR immunosequencing, statistical association of individual TCRs with disease status, and machine learning. In a later analysis, previously published TCR beta repertoires from several hundred donors were re-analyzed and high-resolution HLA genotyping was added so that TCR occurrence patterns could be studied. Rather than drawing on any new phenotypic data, the later analysis identified candidate immune exposures from TCR beta sequences and the way those sequences occurred across donors. In an earlier analysis of more than 550 of the donors, high-throughput TCR beta sequencing was used to judge whether each TCR beta V gene segment behaved as functional or pseudogenic. Donor age, sex, ethnicity and CMV serostatus were compiled alongside the repertoire data. A later genetic analysis used genome-wide SNP genotypes for about 65% of the 666 donors, treating that subset as a discovery cohort. Every discovery cohort repertoire had been produced on one sequencing platform. Class I and class II HLA loci were covered by the typing at four-digit resolution. The number of donors typed differed by locus, with about 629-630 for A, B, C, DRB1 and DQB1, more than 500 for DQA1, 606 for DPA1, and some 450 for DPB1. Roughly five DR-DQ haplotypes were handled as single units for association and clustering, since linkage in the cohort was strong. Among roughly 370 genotyped donors of the cohort, an average of approximately 240,000 unique TCR beta nucleotide sequences were sequenced per donor, roughly 20% of them non-productive.

The library was made by the immunoSEQ multiplex PCR assay. For the multiplex PCR, a mixture combining 60 forward primers for TCR Vbeta segments and 13 reverse primers for TCR Jbeta segments was used. The CDR3 region of rearranged TCR beta genes was amplified from genomic DNA with a multiplex PCR assay. Amplified TCR beta libraries were sequenced as 87-base-pair reads on the Illumina HiSeq System. The original pipeline was this. A later analysis counted approximately 84 million unique TCR beta chains across the approximately 700 repertoires, and 9.5 million to 11 million of these chains were shared by at least two donors. Raw reads were error-corrected and collapsed into unique sequences by a nearest-neighbor algorithm in which closely related sequences were merged to remove PCR and sequencing errors. V, D and J gene segments were assigned by aligning CDR3 sequences to IMGT reference sequences. For a sequence to be retained, at least a six-nucleotide match to both a V gene segment and a J gene segment was required. Rearrangements were classified as productive when the CDR3 lacked stop codons and remained in frame with V and J, and all other rearrangements were classified as non-productive. CDR3 was defined by IMGT convention, running from the second conserved V-encoded cysteine to the conserved J-encoded phenylalanine. In an earlier analysis of roughly 580 of the donors, sequences lacking an unambiguous match to a single V gene segment were excluded. In an earlier analysis of about 590 of the donors, a V segment was called functional when productive rearrangements were above 56.7%, and segregating when the standard deviation between donors exceeded 5%. A statistical classification framework was built to diagnose cytomegalovirus status from the catalog of TCR beta chain sequences. In a later analysis, TCR nucleotide sequences were compared against IMGT/GENE-DB human TR gene sequences so that V and J genes could be assigned. Using the TCRdist pipeline, a later analysis assigned CDR3 sequences along with most-parsimonious VDJ recombination scenarios. In a later analysis, each TCR beta chain was defined by its CDR3 amino acid sequence together with its V-gene family, and reads without a unique V-gene family were excluded. In a later analysis, fewer than 600 highly shared, low-generation-probability nucleotide sequences were removed to address suspected cross-contamination and a sequencing artifact. A later analysis calculated a clonal expansion index for each public chain from normalized within-repertoire ranks of inferred template counts. A later analysis computed generation probabilities with a VDJ recombination model fitted to out-of-frame rearrangements, and checked the results against IGoR. Hypergeometric tests were used in a later analysis to score TCR-TCR, TCR-HLA and TCR-CMV co-occurrence, with a repertoire-size bias correction applied to the TCR pairs. A later analysis estimated false discovery rates by permuting HLA or CMV assignments 20 times. In a later analysis, co-occurring TCRs were grouped using DBSCAN, with TCRdist sequence similarity added in when clustering inside HLA-allele-positive subsets. Repertoires with fewer than 30,000 or more than 120,000 public chains, plus five repertoires with anomalous nucleotide sharing, were excluded from co-occurrence clustering. TCRdb stores this immuneACCESS table with in-frame sequences only. Part of the clones is absent; in the studies checked, under half of the shortfall reflects unresolved V genes, and no reason is known for the rest. That table supplies the V and J calls and clone size; D and trimming were determined from the DNA. In all, the sample holds about 160,000 clones, and approximately 82% of those were seen once. The ten largest account for about 6% of the sample.

Summary of the overall study and its limitations: Because HLA typing was unavailable for some donors at each locus, only the typed subset was used in association tests. When HLA alleles, especially DR and DQ, strongly co-occurred, TCR associations were difficult to assign to individual alleles. At a false discovery rate of 0.05, a later analysis linked 16,000 or so TCR beta sequences to specific HLA alleles. Three of the identified cytomegalovirus-associated TCR beta chains were confirmed in vitro to be specific for cytomegalovirus antigens. Linkage disequilibrium might explain the correlated functional status among segregating V segments, but an unknown experimental factor could not be excluded. Several of the top co-occurrence clusters appeared to be linked to parvovirus B19, influenza, CMV and Epstein-Barr virus, according to a later analysis. Most TCR sequences were observed very rarely across donors, whereas some public TCRs were present in many individuals. According to a later analysis, most CMV-associated TCR beta chains appeared to be HLA-restricted, and the HLA associations seemed to be driven largely by CMV exposure. For the cohort, immune exposure information was limited to CMV serostatus. The study gave a list of some 150 TCR beta chains associated with cytomegalovirus. The presence/absence analyses assumed that sequencing depth was roughly uniform across donors, and that assumption may not be true. The sequencing pipeline was judged likely to have produced a cluster of highly shared sequence variants as a technical artifact. A further reported finding was that TCR beta sequences accurately predicted the HLA-A and HLA-B alleles for most subjects in the first cohort. In a later genetic analysis, a missense DCLRE1C variant was associated with V-gene and J-gene trimming of TCR beta chains, and the association was replicated in an independent cohort. According to a later analysis, TCR association rates differed among HLA loci, with DRB1 alleles showing the most associated TCRs and HLA-C alleles showing the fewest. Cytomegalovirus status was reported to be diagnosed by the classifier with high specificity and sensitivity in both the original and validation cohorts. In an earlier analysis of approximately 600 of the donors, most TCR beta V segments were observed in productive rearrangements about 87% or about 30% of the time, broadly matching IMGT annotations. Approximately 18 rarely observed V segments, including chromosome 9 orphons, were excluded from the earlier analysis of some 590 of the donors because counts were too low. In a later analysis, HLA-associated TCR beta chains were found to be more clonally expanded and to have lower generation probabilities than equally common non-associated chains. This cohort had only TCR beta chains sequenced, and the lack of alpha or paired-chain data limited which features could be detected. The 87-base-pair reads could not distinguish some IMGT-functional V segments, including TRBV6-2 and TRBV6-3, so those segments were excluded. According to a later genetic analysis, donors in an Asian-associated ancestry cluster had fewer N-insertions in productive TCRs than the roughly 670-donor mean. The authors suggested that the approach could potentially be extended to other disease states and immunological phenotypes.

Regarding this clone: Its target antigen remains unknown. No much larger clone exists at a distance of one base, and base qualities are not known.

The cohort comprised approximately 700 healthy bone marrow donors. Cohort members were all nominally healthy when sampled, although unrecorded immune exposures were likely present. The donor tested CMV seropositive and was one of the 289 seropositive cohort members. A peripheral blood sample was collected from each donor, and TCR beta sequencing was performed on peripheral blood mononuclear cells. The Qiagen DNeasy Blood Extraction Kit was used to extract genomic DNA from the blood cell samples. The trim is 4 bases for V and 5 bases for J, with a gap of 15 bases between the germline ends. CDR1 LNHDA and CDR2 SQIVND were looked up in the germline V gene (reference sequence). From the cysteine up to the phenylalanine, the CDR3 has a length of 15 residues. CDR3 DNA is the only sequence kept; it has 45 bases, read in frame from the first base.

Sequencing input: PBMCs. This TCR was sampled from a man aged 50-60 years in good health and CMV-seropositive. The chain is encoded by TRBV19 joined to TRBJ1-5, with the D segment identity uncertain. The CDR3: CASSRPAAEYQPQHF. The DNA reads TGTGCCAGTAGTAGACCGGCGGCGGAGTATCAGCCCCAGCATTTT. With the portions outside the CDR3 filled from the reference TRBV19 and TRBJ1-5 genes, the complete variable region becomes DGGITQSPKYLFRKEGQNVTLSCEQNLNHDAMYWYRQDPGQGLRLIYYSQIVNDFQKGDIAEGYSVSREKKESFPLTVTSAQKNPTAFYLCASSRPAAEYQPQHFGDGTRLSIL.